One and the same sample provided the 24 T cell receptor beta chains below, sequenced in a study of CD8+CD57+ T cells in acquired aplastic anemia. It was genomic DNA that served as the template for profiling TCR beta VDJ and CDR3. TCRdb re-called the reads through MiXCR, storing one row per CDR3 protein. The sample holds 60,000 or so distinct CDR3 sequences, about 50% seen once. Sequenced input: sorted CD4+, CD8+, or CD8+CD57+ T cells (not recorded which) from PBMCs. The receptor source for this set is a human donor in good health, serving as a control.

V and J are TRBV15 and TRBJ1-4; D unclear. The V and J ends lost 1 base and 8 bases respectively, with 17 bases between them. The CDR3 length is 16 residues. Germline CDR1 LNHNV, CDR2 YYDKDF (reference sequence). The CDR3 reads CATSRGWARVSEKLFF. CDR3 in DNA: TGTGCCACCAGCAGAGGGTGGGCACGGGTGAGCGAAAAACTGTTTTTT.

V gene TRBV15 combines with J gene TRBJ2-7; 9 bases map to TRBD1. The CDR3 runs to 15 residues. Trimming removed 2 bases from V and 6 bases from J; junction bases left unmatched: 8. Germline loops: CDR1 LNHNV, CDR2 YYDKDF (reference sequence). CDR3 DNA sequence: TGTGCCACCAGCAGACCCCCTGGACAGGGGACCGAGCAGTACTTC. It yields the protein CATSRPPGQGTEQYF.

Ten or more counts support this clonotype. This sequence joins TRBV11-3 and TRBJ1-2, with D unclear. Germline values: CDR1 SGHNT, CDR2 YENEEA. There are 15 residues in the CDR3. V was pared by 4 bases and J by 6 bases, with 18 bases between. Here the CDR3 reads CASSSDGRAYNGYTF. The CDR3 coding sequence is TGTGCCAGCAGCTCGGACGGGAGAGCTTATAATGGCTACACCTTC.

This chain's CDR3 is CASSLGDGSPLHF. The CDR3 coding sequence is TGCGCCAGCAGCTTGGGGGATGGGTCACCCCTCCACTTT. The genes are TRBV5-1 and TRBJ1-6, with D uncertain. Germline CDR1 and CDR2: SGHRS and YFSETQ. The CDR3 has 13 amino acids. Trimming left V 0 bases short and J 10 bases short, with 8 bases between.

This rearrangement joins TRBV20-1 to TRBJ1-5, with D tentatively TRBD1 (6 bases). The CDR3 has 13 residues. V was cut by 5 bases and J by 4 bases, with 12 bases left in between. CDR1 and CDR2 from the germline V gene are DFQATT and SNEGSKA (reference sequence). CDR3: CSAGPGANQPQHF. Here the CDR3 DNA reads TGCAGTGCTGGTCCGGGGGCAAATCAGCCCCAGCATTTT.

The chain's CDR3 is CASSGDWRQETQYF. CDR3 sequence (DNA): TGTGCCAGCAGTGGGGACTGGCGGCAAGAGACCCAGTACTTC. The rearrangement joins TRBV2 to TRBJ2-5, with D maybe TRBD2 (6 bases). Germline CDR1 and CDR2: SNHLY and FYNNEI. The CDR3 sequence is 14 residues long. Between the trimmed V and J ends, which lost 4 bases and 2 bases, there was a span of 11 bases.

This clonotype has just one count. The V and J genes are TRBV10-3 and TRBJ2-7; 10 nucleotides match TRBD1. CDR3 length: 14 residues. Looked up from germline, CDR1 is ENHRY and CDR2 is SYGVKD. The J segment lost 4 bases and the V segment lost 3 bases, leaving 3 bases of the junction unmatched. As DNA, the CDR3 is TGTGCCATCAGTGAAGGGGGACAGGGGTACGAGCAGTACTTC. Its protein is CAISEGGQGYEQYF.

This clonotype was seen ten or more times. V is TRBV3-1 and J is TRBJ2-1, with 9 bases matching TRBD2. With V trimmed by 3 bases and J by 6 bases, 6 bases remained unmatched. The CDR3 spans 15 residues. Germline lookup yields CDR1 LGHDT and CDR2 YNNKEL (reference sequence). CDR3: CASSHVAGVGNEQFF. The CDR3 nucleotides read TGTGCCAGCAGCCACGTAGCGGGAGTGGGCAATGAGCAGTTCTTC.

This clonotype is a singleton in its sample. The chain joins TRBV7-2 to TRBJ2-7; D is unresolved. CDR1 SGHTA and CDR2 FQGNSA come from the germline V gene. The CDR3 contains 13 residues. Trimming took 3 bases from V and 3 from J, leaving 9 bases between them. The CDR3 region is CASSFAFNYEQYF. The CDR3 region has the DNA TGTGCCAGCAGCTTCGCTTTTAACTACGAGCAGTACTTC.

The chain joins TRBV20-1 to TRBJ2-7; D possibly corresponds to TRBD1 (5 bases). CDR1 is DFQATT, CDR2 SNEGSKA, per germline (reference sequence). This CDR3 has 14 amino acids. The V end was cut by 0 bases, the J end by 2 bases, with 11 bases between. Here the CDR3 reads CSARDEARAYEQYF. The DNA for the CDR3 is TGCAGTGCTAGAGATGAGGCCAGGGCCTACGAGCAGTACTTC.

This clonotype was recorded many times. The chain uses TRBV27 and TRBJ2-1; TRBD2 matches at 11 bases. Unmatched junction bases numbered 6, after V lost 4 bases and J lost 7 bases. The CDR3 spans 15 residues. Germline loops: CDR1 MNHEY, CDR2 SMNVEV (reference sequence). This chain's CDR3 is CASSYASGRWNEQFF. CDR3 nucleotide sequence: TGTGCCAGCAGTTACGCTAGCGGGAGGTGGAATGAGCAGTTCTTC.

This clonotype was counted between two and nine times. The V gene is TRBV19, the J gene TRBJ2-7; 10 bases match TRBD2. CDR1 LNHDA and CDR2 SQIVND come from the germline V gene (reference sequence). V was pared by 6 bases and J by 1 base, with 3 bases of the junction left unmatched. CDR3 size: 14 residues. The CDR3 protein is CASRTSGWSYEQYF. CDR3 bases: TGTGCCAGTAGGACTAGCGGGTGGTCCTACGAGCAGTACTTC.

This clonotype was counted ten times or more. CDR3 protein: CASSRGTPGETQYF. The DNA of the CDR3 is TGCGCCAGCAGCAGAGGGACTCCAGGGGAGACCCAGTACTTC. The chain recombines TRBV5-1 with TRBJ2-5; D is possibly TRBD2 (6 bases). Germline V gives CDR1 SGHRS, CDR2 YFSETQ. Trimming took 4 bases from V and 5 from J, leaving 15 bases between them. The CDR3 has 14 residues.

The J gene is TRBJ2-7, the V gene TRBV20-1; D remains unclear. The V end was cut by 3 bases, the J end by 1 base, with 16 bases between. Per the germline V gene, CDR1 is DFQATT and CDR2 is SNEGSKA (reference sequence). The CDR3 has 15 amino acids. The CDR3 spells CSARRGKSESYEQYF. CDR3 in DNA: TGCAGTGCTAGGCGCGGCAAATCCGAGTCCTACGAGCAGTACTTC.

The V and J genes are TRBV7-9 and TRBJ1-2; 8 bases agree with TRBD1. The junction had 5 bases not matched to a gene; V was cut back by 7 bases and J by 4 bases. The CDR3 spans 13 residues. CDR1 and CDR2 (germline): SEHNR, FQNEAQ (reference sequence). The CDR3 DNA reads as TGTGCCAGCACCCTCGGACAGGGCTATGGCTACACCTTC. Amino acid sequence: CASTLGQGYGYTF. Full variable domain (remainder filled in from reference TRBV7-9 and TRBJ1-2): DTGVSQNPRHKITKRGQNVTFRCDPISEHNRLYWYRQTLGQGPEFLTYFQNEAQLEKSRLLSDRFSAERPKGSFSTLEIQRTEQGDSAMYLCASTLGQGYGYTFGSGTRLTVV.

This clonotype rates as medium-sized (0.01 to 0.1%). The J gene is TRBJ2-2, the V gene TRBV29-1, with 8 bases matching TRBD2. Per the germline V gene, CDR1 is SQVTM and CDR2 is ANQGSEA. V dropped 6 bases and J dropped 6; count of bases not matched to a gene: 3. The CDR3 consists of 12 residues. CDR3: CSVREAAGELFF. The DNA of the CDR3 is TGCAGCGTGCGGGAGGCGGCCGGGGAGCTGTTTTTT.

CDR3 coding DNA: TGTGCCAGCAGCCAACAGAAAGGCAATTCACCCCTCCACTTT. Translated: CASSQQKGNSPLHF. The V gene is TRBV7-2, the J gene TRBJ1-6; D is unclear. Germline CDR1 reads SGHTA; CDR2 reads FQGNSA. The V gene lost 5 bases and the J gene lost 7 bases, with 12 bases spanning the gap. There are 14 residues in the CDR3.

This clonotype was recorded many times. The chain is built from TRBV4-1 and TRBJ2-3; 7 bases match TRBD2. CDR1 is MGHRA and CDR2 is YSYEKL in the germline V gene. CDR3 length: 17 residues. The V gene end was trimmed by 0 bases and the J gene end by 5 bases; junction bases not matched to a gene: 11. CDR3 region: CASSQDWGRALEDTQYF. The CDR3 nucleotides are TGCGCCAGCAGCCAAGATTGGGGGAGGGCCTTAGAAGATACGCAGTATTTT.

This chain uses TRBV19 with TRBJ1-6; D is possibly TRBD1 (6 bases). This CDR3 region has 13 residues. The germline V gene encodes CDR1 LNHDA and CDR2 SQIVND (reference sequence). The V end was cut by 5 bases, the J end by 8 bases, with 10 bases between. The CDR3 nucleotides are TGTGCCAGTAGTTTAGGGGGGGATTCACCCCTCCACTTT. It translates to CASSLGGDSPLHF.

The chain employs TRBV19 and TRBJ1-2; D perhaps matches TRBD1 (6 bases). Germline V gene lookup returns CDR1 LNHDA and CDR2 SQIVND (reference sequence). V was clipped by 5 bases and J by 7 bases, with 11 bases between them. This CDR3 has 12 residues. The CDR3 is CASSPHRAGYTF. CDR3 DNA: TGTGCCAGTAGTCCTCACAGGGCTGGCTACACCTTC.

By sample share, this clonotype is medium-sized. The gene calls are TRBV15 and TRBJ1-4; no clear D gene. Trimming removed 1 base from V and 3 bases from J, with 6 bases in between. This CDR3 contains 14 residues. Germline CDR1 is LNHNV and CDR2 is YYDKDF (reference sequence). This CDR3 is CATSRASANEKLFF. In DNA, the CDR3 is TGTGCCACCAGCAGAGCTTCTGCTAATGAAAAACTGTTTTTT.

The chain combines TRBV29-1 with TRBJ2-7; a possible D gene is TRBD1 (6 bases). The V gene's germline CDR1 is SQVTM and CDR2 ANQGSEA. Deletions cut 6 bases from V and 4 bases from J, with 16 bases between. The CDR3 extends over 13 amino acids. The CDR3 DNA reads TGCAGCGTCGTCAGGGGCTTAGGGTACGAGCAGTACTTC. Translation: CSVVRGLGYEQYF.

Comment on this clonotype: An end of the junction does not agree with germline; a read error may underlie this. CDR3 nucleotides: TGTGCCAGCTTATTGCGGACAGGGGTCAGCTCCGAGCAGCACTTC. As protein: CASLLRTGVSSEQHF. This chain uses TRBV28 with TRBJ2-7; TRBD1 agrees at 9 bases. The CDR3 spans 15 residues. Germline CDR1 is MDHEN and CDR2 is SYDVKM.

The V and J genes are TRBV28 and TRBJ2-7; D uncertain. This CDR3 spans 10 amino acids. V was shortened by 8 bases and J by 2 bases, with 4 bases between the two germline ends. Germline-derived CDR1 and CDR2 are MDHEN and SYDVKM. DNA for the CDR3: TGTGCCAGCTCCGCCTACGAGCAGTACTTC. Translating it yields CASSAYEQYF.